Each of the 20 T cell receptor beta chains below was sequenced from the same sample in a study of Graves' ophthalmopathy and Graves' hyperthyroidism. CDR3 regions of TCR beta were amplified from RNA transcripts. An opening RT-PCR round employed HTBI primers and preceded a second-round multiplex PCR. TCRdb passed the multiplex PCR reads through MiXCR, listing each CDR3 protein once. The data hold around 600,000 distinct CDR3 sequences, with over 40% observed a single time. Material: peripheral blood. These receptors originate from an adult man with Graves' ophthalmopathy.

This clonotype has just one count. The chain joins TRBV19 to TRBJ1-1; D possibly corresponds to TRBD1 (5 bases). This CDR3 contains 14 residues. Looked up from germline, CDR1 is LNHDA and CDR2 is SQIVND (reference sequence). The V and J ends lost 8 bases and 0 bases respectively, with 13 bases between them. The DNA for the CDR3 is TGTGCCAGTGCCACTACAGGTGTGAACACTGAAGCTTTCTTT. Protein: CASATTGVNTEAFF.

This clonotype was seen at least ten times. This chain connects TRBV10-3 to TRBJ2-5, with 10 positions matching TRBD1. V gave up 10 bases and J gave up 4 bases; unmatched junction bases: 9. This CDR3 has 14 amino acids. The germline gives CDR1 ENHRY, CDR2 SYGVKD. The CDR3 sequence: CASRPGQGSETQYF. CDR3 DNA sequence: TGTGCCAGCAGACCGGGACAGGGGTCAGAGACCCAGTACTTC.

This clonotype was seen only once. This chain connects TRBV5-4 to TRBJ2-7, with 9 bases matching TRBD1. The CDR3 loop spans 15 amino acids. CDR1 is SGHNT, CDR2 YYREEE, per germline (reference sequence). V shed 3 bases, J shed 5 bases, and the junction held 9 bases outside the gene matches. The CDR3 protein is CASSSPGQGQHEQYF. The CDR3 DNA follows: TGTGCCAGCAGCTCCCCGGGACAGGGTCAGCACGAGCAGTACTTC.

The chain couples TRBV5-6 to TRBJ2-3; D unresolved. Germline V lookup: CDR1 SGHDT, CDR2 YYEEEE. Trimming removed 4 bases at V and 2 bases at J, with 8 bases between. The CDR3 covers 13 residues. This CDR3 reads CASSPYSTDTQYF. CDR3 nucleotides: TGTGCCAGCAGCCCTTACTCCACAGATACGCAGTATTTT.

The CDR3 sequence is CASSLSRVAGSTGELFF. DNA for the CDR3: TGTGCCAGCAGCCTGAGCCGTGTGGCGGGGTCCACCGGGGAGCTGTTTTTT. The rearrangement joins TRBV7-8 to TRBJ2-2, with a tentative D call TRBD2 (6 bases). This CDR3 is built from 17 residues. The germline CDR1 and CDR2 sequences are SGHVS and FQNEAQ. V lost 5 bases to trimming and J lost 4 bases, with 20 bases between them.

The V and J genes are TRBV6-4 and TRBJ1-5; a weak D match, TRBD1 (5 bases). Trimming cost V 9 bases and J 4 bases, with 10 bases left between them. The CDR3 extends over 12 amino acids. Looked up from germline, CDR1 is MRHNA and CDR2 is SNTAGT. This chain's CDR3 is CARQVRNQPQHF. The CDR3 coding sequence is TGTGCCAGACAGGTTCGGAATCAGCCCCAGCATTTT.

The chain carries TRBV7-9 and TRBJ2-5; 9 bases line up with TRBD2. This CDR3 is built from 15 residues. J gave up 1 base and V 5 bases, and 5 bases lay outside the gene matches. Germline V gene data show CDR1 as SEHNR and CDR2 as FQNEAQ (reference sequence). CDR3 bases: TGTGCCAGCAGCACGCTAGCGGGAACCCAAGAGACCCAGTACTTC. Translation gives CASSTLAGTQETQYF.

The V and J genes are TRBV7-9 and TRBJ2-5; 10 nucleotides align to TRBD1. This CDR3 has 15 residues. Germline V gene data show CDR1 as SEHNR and CDR2 as FQNEAQ (reference sequence). V trimming: 5 bases; J trimming: 5 bases; junction bases outside the gene matches: 8. CDR3 sequence reads: CASSPWTGGWETQYF. The CDR3 DNA follows: TGTGCCAGCAGCCCATGGACAGGGGGTTGGGAGACCCAGTACTTC.

In regard to this clonotype: An end of the junction does not agree with germline; a read error may underlie this. This rearrangement joins TRBV14 to TRBJ1-6, with 9 nucleotides matching TRBD1. The CDR3 contains 18 residues. Looked up from germline, CDR1 is SGHDN and CDR2 is FVKESK. This chain's CDR3 is CASSHSPGTGFYNTPLHF. As DNA, the CDR3 is TGTGCCAGCAGCCACAGTCCCGGGACAGGGTTTTATAATACACCCCTCCACTTT.

This clonotype has just a few counts. The V gene is TRBV27, the J gene TRBJ2-7; possible D gene TRBD2, 5 bases. Looked up from germline, CDR1 is MNHEY and CDR2 is SMNVEV (reference sequence). The CDR3 spans 13 residues. Deletions cut 5 bases from V and 3 bases from J, with 11 bases between. CDR3 sequence reads: CASSRRADYEQYF. The DNA of the CDR3 is TGTGCCAGCAGTCGGAGAGCGGACTACGAGCAGTACTTC.

V is TRBV7-9 and J is TRBJ2-2; D perhaps matches TRBD1 (5 bases). CDR3 size: 18 residues. From germline, CDR1 is SEHNR and CDR2 FQNEAQ (reference sequence). The ends were cut back, 5 bases at V and 6 bases at J, with 25 bases in the middle. CDR3 sequence: CASSQPWVYGQSAGELFF. For the CDR3, the DNA is TGTGCCAGCAGCCAACCCTGGGTGTATGGACAATCAGCCGGGGAGCTGTTTTTT.

As for this clonotype: A much more abundant neighbour one base away suggests this may be a read error. CDR3: CASGLGGVQETQYF. CDR3 sequence (DNA): TGTGCCAGCGGCTTAGGGGGGGTTCAAGAGACCCAGTACTTC. The V call is TRBV11-2, the J call TRBJ2-5; D might be TRBD2 (7 bases). The germline CDR1 and CDR2 sequences are SGHAT and FQNNGV. The CDR3 runs 14 residues.

This clonotype was observed at least ten times. The rearrangement links TRBV2 to TRBJ1-5; weak D call: TRBD1 (6 bases). This CDR3 has 15 amino acids. Germline-derived CDR1 and CDR2 are SNHLY and FYNNEI. V was trimmed by 2 bases and J by 0 bases, leaving 8 bases between them. For the CDR3, the DNA is TGTGCCAGCAGTGAATCAGGGGATAGCAATCAGCCCCAGCATTTT. This gives the protein CASSESGDSNQPQHF. Full variable domain (outside the CDR3, taken from reference TRBV2 and TRBJ1-5): EPEVTQTPSHQVTQMGQEVILRCVPISNHLYFYWYRQILGQKVEFLVSFYNNEISEKSEIFDDQFSVERPDGSNFTLKIRSTKLEDSAMYFCASSESGDSNQPQHFGDGTRLSIL.

This clonotype has at least ten counts. The chain combines TRBV12-3 or TRBV12-4 with TRBJ1-5; D remains ambiguous. This CDR3 has 11 amino acids. V lost 2 bases and J 9 bases, leaving 5 bases between the germline ends. Here the CDR3 DNA reads TGTGCCAGCAGTTTAACGGGGCCCCAGCATTTT. This gives the protein CASSLTGPQHF.

Ten or more counts support this clonotype. The chain couples TRBV2 to TRBJ2-7; the D is unclear. The CDR3 contains 11 residues. Germline V lookup: CDR1 SNHLY, CDR2 FYNNEI. V lost 10 bases, J lost 4 bases, and 11 bases lay in between. CDR3 nucleotides: TGTGCCATCGTGGACGGATACGAGCAGTACTTC. Its translation is CAIVDGYEQYF.

This sequence joins TRBV10-3 and TRBJ2-7; 8 bases are a match to TRBD1. The CDR3 contains 14 residues. The junction had 5 bases not matched to a gene; V was cut back by 6 bases and J by 1 base. Germline values: CDR1 ENHRY, CDR2 SYGVKD. The CDR3, as DNA: TGTGCCATCAGCCGGGACAGGACTTCCTACGAGCAGTACTTC. Its translation is CAISRDRTSYEQYF.

This clonotype was counted at least ten times. This sequence joins TRBV10-3 and TRBJ1-2; D ambiguous. The CDR3 runs to 13 residues. CDR1 and CDR2 from the germline V gene are ENHRY and SYGVKD. V lost 3 bases and J 3 bases, leaving 8 bases between the germline ends. Here the CDR3 DNA reads TGTGCCATCAGTGACCCAAGTGACTATGGCTACACCTTC. This sequence encodes CAISDPSDYGYTF.

The genes are TRBV5-1 and TRBJ2-7, with TRBD1 matching over 9 bases. Per germline, CDR1 SGHRS and CDR2 YFSETQ. CDR3 length: 17 amino acids. The ends lost 2 bases at V and 2 bases at J; junction bases unmatched: 11. CDR3 in amino acids: CASSFGVGGDRAYEQYF. The CDR3 DNA sequence: TGCGCCAGCAGCTTTGGTGTTGGTGGGGACAGGGCCTACGAGCAGTACTTC.

V gene TRBV12-3 or TRBV12-4 combines with J gene TRBJ1-2; D might be TRBD1 (5 bases). Trimming removed 6 bases at V and 5 bases at J, with 13 bases between. There are 13 residues in the CDR3. CDR3 coding DNA: TGTGCCAGCAGAGGGGAACCCGATTATGGCTACACCTTC. This codes for CASRGEPDYGYTF.

This clonotype was detected ten times or more. The chain combines TRBV27 with TRBJ1-5; weak D call: TRBD1 (6 bases). This CDR3 comprises 13 residues. V lost 3 bases and J lost 6, with 9 bases in between. Germline V gene data show CDR1 as MNHEY and CDR2 as SMNVEV (reference sequence). Here the CDR3 DNA reads TGTGCCAGCAGTTTCAGGGGAGTTCAGCCCCAGCATTTT. Amino acids: CASSFRGVQPQHF.